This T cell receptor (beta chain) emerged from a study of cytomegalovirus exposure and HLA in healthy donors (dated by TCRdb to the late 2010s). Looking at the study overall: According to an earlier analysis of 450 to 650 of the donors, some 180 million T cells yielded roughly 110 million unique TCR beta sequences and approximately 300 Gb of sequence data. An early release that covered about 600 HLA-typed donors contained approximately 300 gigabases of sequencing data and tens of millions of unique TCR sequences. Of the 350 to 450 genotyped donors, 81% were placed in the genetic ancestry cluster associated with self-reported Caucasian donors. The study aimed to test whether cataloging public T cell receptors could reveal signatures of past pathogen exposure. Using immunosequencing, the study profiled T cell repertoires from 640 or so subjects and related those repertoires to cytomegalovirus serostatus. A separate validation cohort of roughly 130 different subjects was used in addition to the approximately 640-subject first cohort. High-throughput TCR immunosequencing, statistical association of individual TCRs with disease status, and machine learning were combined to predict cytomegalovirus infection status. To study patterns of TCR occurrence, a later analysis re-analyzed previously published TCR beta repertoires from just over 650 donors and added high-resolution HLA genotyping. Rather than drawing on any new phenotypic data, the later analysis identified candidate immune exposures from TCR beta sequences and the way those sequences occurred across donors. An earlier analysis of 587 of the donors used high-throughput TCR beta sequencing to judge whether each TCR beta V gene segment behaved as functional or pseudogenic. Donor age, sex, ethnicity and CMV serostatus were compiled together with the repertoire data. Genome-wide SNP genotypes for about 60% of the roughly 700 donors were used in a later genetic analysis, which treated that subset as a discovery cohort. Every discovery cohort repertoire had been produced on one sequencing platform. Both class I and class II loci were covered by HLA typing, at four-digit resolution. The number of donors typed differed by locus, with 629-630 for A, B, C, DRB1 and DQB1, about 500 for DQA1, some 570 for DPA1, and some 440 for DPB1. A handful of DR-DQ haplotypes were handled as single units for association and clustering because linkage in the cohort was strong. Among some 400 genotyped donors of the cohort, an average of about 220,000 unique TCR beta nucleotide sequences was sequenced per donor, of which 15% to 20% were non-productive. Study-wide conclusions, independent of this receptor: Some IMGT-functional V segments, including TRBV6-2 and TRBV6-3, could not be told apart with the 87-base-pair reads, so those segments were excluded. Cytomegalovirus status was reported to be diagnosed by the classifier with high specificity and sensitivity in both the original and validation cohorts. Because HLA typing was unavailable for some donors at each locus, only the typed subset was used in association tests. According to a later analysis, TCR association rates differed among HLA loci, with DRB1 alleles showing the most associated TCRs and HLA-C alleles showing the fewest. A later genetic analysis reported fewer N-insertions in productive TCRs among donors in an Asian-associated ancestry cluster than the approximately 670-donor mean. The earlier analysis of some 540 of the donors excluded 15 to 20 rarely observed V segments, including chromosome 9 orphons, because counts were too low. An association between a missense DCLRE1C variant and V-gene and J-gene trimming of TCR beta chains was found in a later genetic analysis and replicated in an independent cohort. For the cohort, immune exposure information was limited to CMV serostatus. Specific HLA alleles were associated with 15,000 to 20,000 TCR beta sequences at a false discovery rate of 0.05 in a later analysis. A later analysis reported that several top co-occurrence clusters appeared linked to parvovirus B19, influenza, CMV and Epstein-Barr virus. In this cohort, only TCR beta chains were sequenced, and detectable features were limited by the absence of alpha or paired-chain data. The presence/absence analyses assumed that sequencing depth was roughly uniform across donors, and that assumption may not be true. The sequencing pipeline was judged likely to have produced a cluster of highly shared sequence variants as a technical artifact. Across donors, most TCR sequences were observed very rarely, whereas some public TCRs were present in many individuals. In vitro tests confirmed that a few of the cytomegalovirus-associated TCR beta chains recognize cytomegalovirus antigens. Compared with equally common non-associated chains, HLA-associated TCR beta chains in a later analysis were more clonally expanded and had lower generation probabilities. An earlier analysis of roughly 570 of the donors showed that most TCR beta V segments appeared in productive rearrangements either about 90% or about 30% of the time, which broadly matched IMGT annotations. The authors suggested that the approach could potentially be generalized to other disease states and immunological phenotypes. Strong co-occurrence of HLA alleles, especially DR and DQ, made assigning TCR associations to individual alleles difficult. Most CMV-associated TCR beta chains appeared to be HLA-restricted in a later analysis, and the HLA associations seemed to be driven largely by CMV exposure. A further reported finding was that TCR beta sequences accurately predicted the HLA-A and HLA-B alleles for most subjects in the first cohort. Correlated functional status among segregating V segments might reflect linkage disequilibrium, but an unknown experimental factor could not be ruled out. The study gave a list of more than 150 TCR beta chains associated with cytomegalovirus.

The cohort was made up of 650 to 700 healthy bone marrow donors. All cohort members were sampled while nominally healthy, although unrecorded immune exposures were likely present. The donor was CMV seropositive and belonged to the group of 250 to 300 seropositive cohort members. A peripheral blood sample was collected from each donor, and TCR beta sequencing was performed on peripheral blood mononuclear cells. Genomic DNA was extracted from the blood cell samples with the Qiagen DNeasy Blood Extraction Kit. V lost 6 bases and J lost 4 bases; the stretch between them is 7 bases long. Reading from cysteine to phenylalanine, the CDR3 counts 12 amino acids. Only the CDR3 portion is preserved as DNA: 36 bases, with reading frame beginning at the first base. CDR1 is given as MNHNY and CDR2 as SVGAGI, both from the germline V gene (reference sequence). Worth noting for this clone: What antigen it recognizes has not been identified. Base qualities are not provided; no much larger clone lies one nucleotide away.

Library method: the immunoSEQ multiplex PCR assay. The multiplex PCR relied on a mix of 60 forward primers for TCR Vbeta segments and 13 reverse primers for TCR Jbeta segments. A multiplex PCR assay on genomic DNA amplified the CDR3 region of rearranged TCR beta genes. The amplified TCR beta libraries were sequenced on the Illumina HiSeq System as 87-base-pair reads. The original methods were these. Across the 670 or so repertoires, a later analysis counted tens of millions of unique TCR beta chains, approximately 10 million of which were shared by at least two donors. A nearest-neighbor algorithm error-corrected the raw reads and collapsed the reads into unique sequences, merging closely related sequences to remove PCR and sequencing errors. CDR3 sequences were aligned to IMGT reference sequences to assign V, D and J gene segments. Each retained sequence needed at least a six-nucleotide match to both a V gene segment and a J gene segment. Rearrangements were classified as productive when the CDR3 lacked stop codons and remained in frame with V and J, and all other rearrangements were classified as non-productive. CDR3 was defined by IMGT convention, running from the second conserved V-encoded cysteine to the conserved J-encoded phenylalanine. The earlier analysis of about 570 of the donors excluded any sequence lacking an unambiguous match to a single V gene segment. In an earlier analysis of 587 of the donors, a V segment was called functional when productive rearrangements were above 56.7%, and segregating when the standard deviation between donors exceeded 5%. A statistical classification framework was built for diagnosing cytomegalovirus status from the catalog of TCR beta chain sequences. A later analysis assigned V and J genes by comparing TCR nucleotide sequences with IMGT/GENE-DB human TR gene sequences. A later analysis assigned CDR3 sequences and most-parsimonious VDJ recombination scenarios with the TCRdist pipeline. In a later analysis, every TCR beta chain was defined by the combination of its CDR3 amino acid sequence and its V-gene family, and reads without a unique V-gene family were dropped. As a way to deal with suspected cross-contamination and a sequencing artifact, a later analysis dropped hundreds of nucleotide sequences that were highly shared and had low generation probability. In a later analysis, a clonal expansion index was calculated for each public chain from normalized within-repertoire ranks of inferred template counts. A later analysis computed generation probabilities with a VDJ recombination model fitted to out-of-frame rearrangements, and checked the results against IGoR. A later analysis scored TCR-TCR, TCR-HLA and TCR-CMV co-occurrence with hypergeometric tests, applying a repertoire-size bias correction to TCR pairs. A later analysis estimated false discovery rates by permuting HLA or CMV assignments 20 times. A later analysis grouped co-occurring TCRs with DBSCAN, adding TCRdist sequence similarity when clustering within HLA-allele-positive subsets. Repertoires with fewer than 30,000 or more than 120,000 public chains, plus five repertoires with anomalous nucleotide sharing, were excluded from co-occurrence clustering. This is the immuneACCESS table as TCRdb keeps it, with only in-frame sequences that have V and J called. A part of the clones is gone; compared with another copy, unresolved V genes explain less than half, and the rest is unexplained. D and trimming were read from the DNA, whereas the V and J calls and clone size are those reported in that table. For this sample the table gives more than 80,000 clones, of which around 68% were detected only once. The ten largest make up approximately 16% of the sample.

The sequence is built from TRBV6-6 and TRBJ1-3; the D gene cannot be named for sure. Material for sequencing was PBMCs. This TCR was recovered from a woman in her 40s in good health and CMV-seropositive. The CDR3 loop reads CASSPGGNTIYF. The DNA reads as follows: TGTGCCAGCAGCCCCGGGGGAAACACCATATATTTT.